The 23 T cell receptor beta chains listed next were all sequenced from one sample in a study of CD8 T cells in Susac syndrome. RNA amounts of 0.5 to 1 ug underwent reverse transcription with random hexamers. One entry per CDR3 protein, called by TCRdb with MiXCR from the immunoSEQ multiplex PCR reads. There are around 200,000 distinct CDR3 sequences in the sample; 90% to 96% occur only once, and about 0.093% lies in the top ten. The sample comprised CD4+ T cells from PBMCs. The origin of the receptors is a human donor with multiple sclerosis.

The rearrangement links TRBV9 to TRBJ2-1; D not certain. The CDR3 contains 14 residues. V gave up 4 bases and J gave up 3 bases, with 11 bases separating them. From germline, CDR1 is SGDLS and CDR2 YYNGEE. CDR3 nucleotide sequence: TGTGCCAGCAGCCCCCCTAGTAGCTACAATGAGCAGTTCTTC. Encoded protein: CASSPPSSYNEQFF.

This clonotype was observed a handful of times. The chain links TRBV3-1 to TRBJ1-4; TRBD1 might be the D (5 bases). In germline, CDR1 is LGHDT, CDR2 YNNKEL (reference sequence). Deletions cut 7 bases from V and 0 bases from J, with 9 bases between. The length of the CDR3 is 14 residues. CDR3 loop: CASTQTATNEKLFF. The DNA of the CDR3 is TGTGCCAGCACCCAGACAGCAACTAATGAAAAACTGTTTTTT.

This chain connects TRBV10-3 to TRBJ2-3, with 8 bases fitting TRBD1. Germline lookup yields CDR1 ENHRY and CDR2 SYGVKD. This CDR3 spans 16 amino acids. The V segment lost 2 bases and the J segment 9 bases; nucleotides outside the gene matches: 13. CDR3 in DNA: TGTGCCATCAGTGAGCCGGACAGGGCTGCGGTAGTGACGCAGTATTTT. Its translation is CAISEPDRAAVVTQYF.

V gene TRBV19 combines with J gene TRBJ2-5; TRBD2 matches 7 bases. Germline V CDR1 and CDR2: LNHDA, SQIVND (reference sequence). CDR3 length equals 13 residues. The junction had 4 bases not matched to a gene; V was cut back by 4 bases and J by 5 bases. CDR3 nucleotide sequence: TGTGCCAGTAGTAGCGGGGGACGGGAGACCCAGTACTTC. Translating it yields CASSSGGRETQYF.

This rearrangement joins TRBV7-9 to TRBJ2-7; no firm D call. This CDR3 has 12 residues. Germline V lookup: CDR1 SEHNR, CDR2 FQNEAQ (reference sequence). Trimming took off 1 base at V and 3 bases at J, with 4 bases between the two ends. The CDR3, as DNA: TGTGCCAGCAGCTTAGTAGACTACGAGCAGTACTTC. Encoded protein: CASSLVDYEQYF.

The chain has TRBV2 and TRBJ1-2; 9 nucleotides line up with TRBD1. The junction had 8 bases not matched to a gene; V was cut back by 7 bases and J by 5 bases. Germline V CDR1 and CDR2: SNHLY, FYNNEI. This CDR3 has 14 amino acids. The CDR3 reads CASTGQGGEYGYTF. Here the CDR3 DNA reads TGTGCCAGCACGGGACAGGGAGGGGAGTATGGCTACACCTTC.

The chain couples TRBV3-1 to TRBJ2-1, with TRBD2 matching 7 bases. The germline V gene has CDR1 LGHDT and CDR2 YNNKEL (reference sequence). The V and J ends lost 2 bases and 5 bases, in that order; junction bases with no gene match: 12. There are 17 residues in the CDR3. The CDR3 loop is CASSQPIFAGDHNEQFF. The CDR3 DNA is TGTGCCAGCAGCCAACCCATCTTTGCGGGGGACCACAATGAGCAGTTCTTC.

The genes are TRBV20-1 and TRBJ2-5; 11 bases fit TRBD2. After removal of 3 bases from V and 2 bases from J, the junction contained 8 bases not matched to a gene. Germline-derived CDR1 and CDR2 are DFQATT and SNEGSKA (reference sequence). This CDR3 has 16 amino acids. The CDR3 DNA follows: TGCAGTGCTAGTAGGCCTAGCGGGGGGCTGCAAGAGACCCAGTACTTC. It translates to CSASRPSGGLQETQYF.

The chain carries TRBV25-1 and TRBJ1-5; 8 bases align to TRBD1. Losses at the gene ends were 5 bases for V and 5 bases for J; bases not matched to a gene: 8. This CDR3 region has 15 residues. Per germline, CDR1 MGHDK and CDR2 SYGVNS. CDR3 sequence: CASSPTGGPHQPQHF. CDR3 coding DNA: TGTGCCAGCAGTCCTACAGGGGGTCCGCATCAGCCCCAGCATTTT.

The chain is built from TRBV7-9 and TRBJ1-6; D unresolved. Germline V gene lookup returns CDR1 SEHNR and CDR2 FQNEAQ (reference sequence). Between the trimmed V and J ends, which lost 1 base and 7 bases, there was a span of 14 bases. The CDR3 has 16 amino acids. The CDR3 is CASSLGRPDENSPLHF. In DNA form, the CDR3 reads TGTGCCAGCAGCTTAGGGAGGCCGGATGAAAATTCACCCCTCCACTTT.

This chain connects TRBV20-1 to TRBJ1-1; D remains unclear. Germline CDR1 and CDR2: DFQATT and SNEGSKA (reference sequence). Trimming took 2 bases from V and 1 from J, leaving 8 bases between them. The CDR3 loop spans 13 amino acids. The CDR3 sequence: CSARQDSNTEAFF. CDR3 in DNA: TGCAGTGCTAGACAGGATTCGAACACTGAAGCTTTCTTT.

The chain is built from TRBV5-4 and TRBJ2-3; tentative D call: TRBD1 (5 bases). The CDR3 covers 12 residues. V was shortened by 4 bases and J by 4 bases, with 7 bases between the two germline ends. Looked up from germline, CDR1 is SGHNT and CDR2 is YYREEE (reference sequence). In nucleotides, the CDR3 is TGTGCCAGCAGCAAGGGGCCAGATACGCAGTATTTT. The encoded protein is CASSKGPDTQYF.

This clonotype has just one count. The chain combines TRBV20-1 with TRBJ1-5; D perhaps matches TRBD1 (6 bases). CDR1 is DFQATT and CDR2 is SNEGSKA in the germline V gene (reference sequence). V was pared by 4 bases and J by 6 bases, with 13 bases between. The CDR3 totals 13 residues. The CDR3 nucleotides read TGCAGTGCTAAATCAGGGGCTAGTCAGCCCCAGCATTTT. Translated: CSAKSGASQPQHF.

The rearrangement joins TRBV7-2 to TRBJ2-5; 8 nucleotides agree with TRBD1. The V gene's germline CDR1 is SGHTA and CDR2 FQGNSA. The CDR3 runs 16 residues. Trimming took 1 base from V and 5 from J; bases not matched to a gene: 9. For the CDR3, the DNA is TGTGCCAGCAGCTTAGAGTCAGGGGGCGTTGGCGAGACCCAGTACTTC. The encoded protein is CASSLESGGVGETQYF.

The chain links TRBV6-2 or TRBV6-3 to TRBJ2-7; tentatively, D is TRBD1 (6 bases). Per the germline V gene, CDR1 is MNHEY and CDR2 is SVGEGT. The length of the CDR3 is 14 residues. Trimming left V 0 bases short and J 0 bases short, with 6 bases between. The CDR3 loop is CASSYSGASYEQYF. The CDR3 nucleotides read TGTGCCAGCAGTTACTCGGGGGCCTCCTACGAGCAGTACTTC.

DNA for the CDR3: TGCAGTGCTAGCCAAGACAACCCCATCTATGGCTACACCTTC. Its protein product is CSASQDNPIYGYTF. V gene TRBV20-1 combines with J gene TRBJ1-2; no reliable D call. Trimming cost V 3 bases and J 4 bases, with 15 bases left between them. Germline CDR1 and CDR2: DFQATT and SNEGSKA (reference sequence). The CDR3 has 14 residues.

A note on this clonotype: One junction end disagrees with the germline gene, perhaps due to a read error. V gene TRBV2 combines with J gene TRBJ2-7, with D possibly TRBD2 on 5 matching bases. The CDR3 consists of 12 residues. Germline CDR1 and CDR2: SNHLY and FYNNEI. The chain's CDR3 is CASREDGVEQYF. The CDR3 DNA reads TGTGCCAGCAGGGAAGACGGGGTCGAGCAGTACTTC.

This clonotype was observed a handful of times. This chain connects TRBV5-1 to TRBJ1-1, with unresolved D. The V gene's germline CDR1 is SGHRS and CDR2 YFSETQ. Trimming cost V 0 bases and J 6 bases, with 12 bases left between them. This CDR3 contains 14 residues. This chain's CDR3 is CASSLEDLGSEAFF. The CDR3 nucleotides are TGCGCCAGCAGCTTGGAGGATCTCGGGTCTGAAGCTTTCTTT. The entire variable domain, with the rest obtained from reference TRBV5-1 and TRBJ1-1, is as follows: KAGVTQTPRYLIKTRGQQVTLSCSPISGHRSVSWYQQTPGQGLQFLFEYFSETQRNKGNFPGRFSGRQFSNSRSEMNVSTLELGDSALYLCASSLEDLGSEAFFGQGTRLTVV.

The gene calls are TRBV27 and TRBJ2-5; 7 nucleotides align to TRBD2. Germline CDR1 is MNHEY and CDR2 is SMNVEV (reference sequence). The J segment lost 4 bases and the V segment lost 2 bases, leaving 4 bases of the junction unmatched. The CDR3 is 14 residues long. CDR3 sequence (DNA): TGTGCCAGCAGTTTAAGCGGGGCCCCAGAGACCCAGTACTTC. Translating gives CASSLSGAPETQYF.

The CDR3 sequence is CAWSDRGRYEQYF. CDR3 nucleotide sequence: TGTGCCTGGAGTGATAGAGGCCGGTACGAGCAGTACTTC. This sequence joins TRBV30 and TRBJ2-7; D is undetermined. V was shortened by 1 base and J by 4 bases, with 11 bases between the two germline ends. This CDR3 has 13 amino acids. The germline V gene encodes CDR1 GTSNPN and CDR2 SVGIG (reference sequence). The full variable domain, with the rest looked up from reference TRBV30 and TRBJ2-7, is SQTIHQWPATLVQPVGSPLSLECTVEGTSNPNLYWYRQAAGRGLQLLFYSVGIGQISSEVPQNLSASRPQDRQFILSSKKLLLSDSGFYLCAWSDRGRYEQYFGPGTRLTVT.

The V call is TRBV4-2, the J call TRBJ1-1, with D perhaps TRBD1 (5 bases). Trimming cost V 3 bases and J 4 bases, with 9 bases left between them. From germline, CDR1 is LGHNA and CDR2 YNFKEQ. This CDR3 has 13 amino acids. CDR3 loop: CASSHTQGTEAFF. In DNA, the CDR3 is TGTGCCAGCAGCCATACCCAGGGCACTGAAGCTTTCTTT.

This rearrangement joins TRBV19 to TRBJ2-2, with a tentative D call TRBD1 (7 bases). In germline, CDR1 is LNHDA, CDR2 SQIVND (reference sequence). This CDR3 region has 14 residues. Deletions cut 5 bases from V and 3 bases from J, with 10 bases between. The CDR3 coding sequence is TGTGCCAGTAGTGGAGGGGGCTACACCGGGGAGCTGTTTTTT. Its protein is CASSGGGYTGELFF.

Here the CDR3 reads CASTRTVDEQYF. The CDR3, as DNA: TGTGCCAGCACCAGGACAGTGGACGAGCAGTACTTC. V is TRBV2 and J is TRBJ2-7; tentative D call: TRBD1 (6 bases). This CDR3 contains 12 residues. Trimming removed 7 bases from V and 5 bases from J, with 12 bases in between. Germline lookup yields CDR1 SNHLY and CDR2 FYNNEI.